What follows is one T cell receptor (beta chain) and its context. By how much of the sample it makes up, this clonotype is large (0.1 to 1%). Its antigen is unknown. Within one base of it there is no much larger clone, and no base qualities were kept. This sample was taken from a study of immune reconstitution after stem cell transplant in scleroderma (TCRdb year 2017). Libraries were made using RT-PCR. For sequencing, an Illumina MiSeq was employed. TCRdb's own reprocessing of the public reads used fastp at Q25 and MiXCR and kept productive beta chains. When rows share a CDR3 protein, they turn into one entry using the most common DNA and genes. This sample has fewer than 2,500 distinct CDR3 sequences in its table, and over 8.5% of those were observed once. Over 20% of the sample comes from the top ten. This sequence was found in a male donor with systemic sclerosis. This specimen was acquired before or after autologous hematopoietic stem cell transplantation (not recorded which).

The bases are TGCGCCAGCAGCCAAGATACGACAGGGGGCGACTATGGCTACACCTTC. It codes for CASSQDTTGGDYGYTF. This chain is built from TRBV4-3 and TRBJ1-2, with 10 middle bases fitting TRBD1. From the cysteine up to the phenylalanine, the CDR3 has a length of 16 residues. Here the CDR3 DNA is all that survives: 48 bases in frame from base 1. In the germline V gene, CDR1 corresponds to LGHNA and CDR2 to YSLEER. The germline V end is reduced by 0 bases and the J end by 3 bases; junction bases left unmatched: 4.